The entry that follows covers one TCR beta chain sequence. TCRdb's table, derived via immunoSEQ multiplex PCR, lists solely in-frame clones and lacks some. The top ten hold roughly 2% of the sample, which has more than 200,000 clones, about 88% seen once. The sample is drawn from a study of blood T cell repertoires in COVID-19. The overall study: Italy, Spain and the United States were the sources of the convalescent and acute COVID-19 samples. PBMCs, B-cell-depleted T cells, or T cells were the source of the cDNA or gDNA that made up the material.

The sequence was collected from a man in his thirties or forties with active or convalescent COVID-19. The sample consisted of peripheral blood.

CDR3 in DNA: TGCGCCAGCAGTGAGGAGGGGGCCACTGAAGCTTTCTTT. Translated, it gives CASSEEGATEAFF. V and J are TRBV10-2 and TRBJ1-1, with 7 bases matching TRBD1. The germline V gene has CDR1 WSHSY and CDR2 SAAADI. This CDR3 contains 13 residues. The trim removed 2 bases at V and 4 bases at J, leaving 1 base unmatched.